This TCR beta chain derives from a study of T cells after yellow fever vaccination (dated by TCRdb to about 2019). Broadly, across the study: Libraries from fractions with low cell numbers were prepared with the SMART-Seq v4 Ultra Low Input RNA kit. Bulk TCR alpha and beta repertoires were sequenced longitudinally to track T-cell clones before and after primary and booster YFV17D yellow fever vaccination. Two healthy male donors, one aged 18 to 30 and one aged 30 to 40 years, were included in the cohort. Blood was drawn at multiple timepoints before and after primary and secondary immunization, with bulk PBMC replicates and cell subsets isolated.

The CDR3 numbers 12 residues from cysteine through phenylalanine. Left in the record is the CDR3 DNA by itself, 36 bases read in frame from the first base. Trimming at the junction amounts to 0 bases on V and 10 bases on J, and the germline ends lie 10 bases apart. CDR1 SGHDT and CDR2 YYEEEE are derived from the germline V gene. Synthesis of TCR cDNA relied on 5'RACE template switching, a step that introduced a universal primer site along with unique molecular identifiers. Priming of cDNA synthesis was performed from both the TCR alpha and TCR beta constant segments. Library amplification involved two PCR steps, and the second step added sample barcodes and sequencing adapters. Sequencing of libraries was done on Illumina HiSeq 2500 (2x100 bp) or NovaSeq (2x150 bp). The source study handled its data this way. MIGEC handled demultiplexing of reads and collapsing into UMI consensus sequences, while MiXCR performed V(D)J alignment. Vaccine-responding clonotypes were defined with edgeR using replicate PBMC samples, requiring FDR below 0.01 and a log2 fold change above 5 up to day 15. Each bulk clonotype received a CD4 or CD8 identity based on whether the sequenced CD4 or CD8 repertoire contained that clonotype at higher abundance. TCRdb trimmed the raw reads at Q25, called clones with MiXCR and kept productive beta chains. Each record represents a unique CDR3 protein, reported with the most common genes and DNA among its rows. TCRdb's processing, not the authors' own work, is the source of the V and J calls. The sample has approximately 250,000 distinct CDR3 sequences on record, about 7% of them singletons. 1% to 1.2% of the sample is in the top ten clones.

What the work shows at the level of the full study, not this receptor alone: Most clones expanded after primary vaccination were re-detected after the booster (almost 97% of CD4 and around 86% of CD8), suggesting broad memory maintenance. A small fraction of clonotypes appeared in both the CD4 and CD8 compartments, likely as a result of convergent recombination. The secondary T-cell response was weaker than the primary response but faster, peaking on day 5 instead of day 15. FACS-sorted repertoires could contain abundant contaminating clonotypes from the bulk population, so computational filtering was required. The study included only two donors, which limits how far the findings can be generalized.

Read against the paper, the sample's treatment or condition label means: live attenuated yellow fever vaccine strain. PBMCs were isolated from peripheral blood using a standard Ficoll-Paque protocol. Dynabeads CD4 and CD8 positive selection kits were used to isolate CD4 and CD8 T-cell fractions. RNA was extracted with TriZol from bulk PBMCs, CD4 and CD8 fractions, and dextramer-positive and dextramer-negative fractions. With respect to this clonotype: Its antigen is currently not known. Per-base quality was not reported, and no clone a single base away is much larger than it.

The TCR originated in a man aged 25-45 years who received the YFV17D yellow fever vaccine. Sequenced here: CD4+ T cells sorted from PBMCs, sampled on the day of the yellow fever booster vaccination. The sequence joins TRBV5-6 to TRBJ1-1; TRBD1 is possibly the D segment (5 matching bases). The nucleotide sequence reads TGTGCCAGCAGCTTGGTTGGAGGGGCAGCTTTCTTT. This sequence encodes CASSLVGGAAFF.